A single sample is the source of the 21 T cell receptor beta chains below, sequenced in a study of vaccination effects on CD4 cells after COVID-19 (dated by TCRdb to between 2021 and 2022). Their antigen targets remain unknown. To identify antigen-specific CD4+ T cell clonotypes by their expansion, the ViraFEST assay first stimulated PBMC with viral peptide pools and then applied TCR sequencing. After approximately 11 days of culture, CD4+ T cells were isolated with the EasySep CD4+ T cell isolation kit. The protocol used for the library was the immunoSEQ multiplex PCR assay. The source is immuneACCESS, and TCRdb retained only in-frame sequences with V and J called. Part of the clones is not carried over; for the studies checked, unresolved V genes explain less than half of this, and the remainder is unexplained. The sample table contains approximately 54,000 clones; only one count was recorded for 75% to 90% of them. The ten largest clonotypes hold 2% to 2.5% of the sample.

Sequences were derived from CD4+ T cells from PBMCs cultured with HCoV-229E spike peptides, sampled before COVID-19 vaccination. This specimen's cell subset or site label, interpreted: HCoV-229E spike overlapping peptide pool stimulation. These receptors all come from a human donor who received a COVID-19 vaccine.

This clone has just a few counts. Additional DNA sequences in this sample encode the identical CDR3. This rearrangement joins TRBV28 to TRBJ2-2; D unresolved. Trimming pared 1 base from V and 1 base from J, leaving 4 bases between. This CDR3 spans 14 amino acids. Germline loops: CDR1 MDHEN, CDR2 SYDVKM. CDR3 DNA: TGTGCCAGCAGTTTATTACAGAACACCGGGGAGCTGTTTTTT. Its translation: CASSLLQNTGELFF. Combining the CDR3 with reference TRBV28 and TRBJ2-2 gives the whole variable domain DVKVTQSSRYLVKRTGEKVFLECVQDMDHENMFWYRQDPGLGLRLIYFSYDVKMKEKGDIPEGYSVSREKKERFSLILESASTNQTSMYLCASSLLQNTGELFFGEGSRLTVL.

J is TRBJ2-3 and V is TRBV25-1; TRBD2 is a possible D gene (5 bases). Trimming removed 7 bases at V and 2 bases at J, with 13 bases between. Germline CDR1 and CDR2: MGHDK and SYGVNS. The length of the CDR3 is 14 residues. CDR3 sequence: CASNHGGPTDTQYF. The CDR3 DNA reads TGTGCCAGCAACCACGGCGGGCCCACAGATACGCAGTATTTT.

This clone was observed a few times. V is TRBV7-2 and J is TRBJ1-2; maybe TRBD1 (6 bases). Germline V gene lookup returns CDR1 SGHTA and CDR2 FQGNSA. This CDR3 spans 15 amino acids. The germline V and J ends were trimmed by 4 bases and 4 bases, with 16 bases remaining between them. This chain's CDR3 is CASSSQWTDTYGYTF. The CDR3 DNA follows: TGTGCCAGCAGCTCTCAATGGACAGACACCTATGGCTACACCTTC.

The rearrangement uses TRBV5-1 and TRBJ1-3, with TRBD1 identical over 7 bases. The CDR3 length is 14 residues. Germline CDR1 and CDR2: SGHRS and YFSETQ. J gave up 4 bases and V 4 bases, and 5 bases lay outside the gene matches. In DNA, the CDR3 is TGCGCCAGCAGCCTAACAGGGGTCGGAAACACCATATATTTT. Encoded protein: CASSLTGVGNTIYF.

The chain recombines TRBV21-1 with TRBJ1-5; the table's TRBD1 call for D was not verified on the DNA. TRBV21-1 corresponds to a pseudogene. The CDR3 is 14 residues long. The chain's CDR3 is CASSKGRQNQPQHF. Here the CDR3 DNA reads TGTGCCAGCAGCAAAGGACGACAAAATCAGCCCCAGCATTTT.

The genes are TRBV6-5 and TRBJ2-5; D possibly matches TRBD1 or TRBD2 (5 bases each). Germline V CDR1 and CDR2: MNHEY, SVGAGI. V was cut by 11 bases and J by 4 bases, with 23 bases left in between. The CDR3 length is 15 residues. Written as DNA, the CDR3 is TGTGCCGCGAAACGGGTAGGGGCCGGAGGAGAGACCCAGTACTTC. This translates into CAAKRVGAGGETQYF.

The V call is TRBV7-6, the J call TRBJ2-7, with a possible D match to TRBD1 (7 bases). V was cut by 8 bases and J by 2 bases, with 19 bases left in between. The CDR3 covers 15 residues. The germline gives CDR1 SGHVS, CDR2 FNYEAQ. The CDR3 is CASLPTRGVPYEQYV. The CDR3 DNA sequence: TGTGCCAGCTTACCGACCAGGGGGGTCCCCTACGAGCAGTACGTC.

The rearrangement uses TRBV24-1 and TRBJ1-2, with 10 nucleotides matching TRBD1. This CDR3 is built from 15 residues. V was pared by 4 bases and J by 4 bases, with 5 bases of the junction left unmatched. Germline lookup yields CDR1 KGHDR and CDR2 SFDVKD. Here the CDR3 DNA reads TGTGCCACCAGTGACGGGGGACAGGGGCGCTATGGCTACACCTTC. This translates into CATSDGGQGRYGYTF.

V and J are TRBV5-1 and TRBJ2-2, with D perhaps being TRBD1 or TRBD2 (5 bases each). Deletions cut 5 bases from V and 6 bases from J, with 17 bases between. The CDR3 totals 15 residues. Germline CDR1 SGHRS, CDR2 YFSETQ. CDR3 loop: CASSLRIGGSGELFF. The CDR3 DNA reads as TGCGCCAGCAGTCTGAGAATTGGGGGATCCGGGGAGCTGTTTTTT.

The gene calls are TRBV2 and TRBJ2-6; D unresolved. CDR3 length: 12 residues. The germline V gene encodes CDR1 SNHLY and CDR2 FYNNEI. The ends were cut back, 9 bases at V and 0 bases at J, with 3 bases in the middle. In DNA form, the CDR3 reads TGTGCCAGACGCTCTGGGGCCAACGTCCTGACTTTC. Protein sequence: CARRSGANVLTF.

The CDR3 sequence is CASSTGAGGSGELFF. DNA for the CDR3: TGTGCCAGCAGCACCGGAGCAGGAGGGTCCGGGGAGCTGTTTTTT. This chain connects TRBV6-5 to TRBJ2-2; D is possibly TRBD2 (6 bases). Germline values: CDR1 MNHEY, CDR2 SVGAGI. The CDR3 is 15 residues long. Trimming pared 6 bases from V and 6 bases from J, leaving 17 bases between.

This chain connects TRBV25-1 to TRBJ1-4, with unresolved D. This CDR3 region has 12 residues. Trimming shortened V by 8 bases and J by 0 bases, and 4 bases separated the two germline ends. The germline CDR1 and CDR2 sequences are MGHDK and SYGVNS. CDR3 coding DNA: TGTGCCAGCGGTACAACTAATGAAAAACTGTTTTTT. Translating it yields CASGTTNEKLFF.

This sequence joins TRBV29-1 and TRBJ2-1; 8 bases line up with TRBD1. The CDR3 is made up of 13 amino acids. The germline V gene encodes CDR1 SQVTM and CDR2 ANQGSEA. V lost 4 bases, J lost 5 bases, and 4 bases stayed unmatched. CDR3: CSVVGQANNEQFF. For the CDR3, the DNA is TGCAGCGTTGTGGGACAGGCTAACAATGAGCAGTTCTTC.

The chain couples TRBV18 to TRBJ1-5; D unclear. Germline V gene lookup returns CDR1 KGHSH and CDR2 LQKENI. CDR3 size: 13 residues. V was trimmed by 2 bases and J by 6 bases, leaving 8 bases between them. The CDR3 protein is CASSPGRGQPQHF. The CDR3 DNA reads TGTGCCAGCTCACCAGGAAGAGGTCAGCCCCAGCATTTT.

The V call is TRBV6-5, the J call TRBJ1-2; D is possibly TRBD1 (5 bases). The length of the CDR3 is 15 residues. Germline CDR1 is MNHEY and CDR2 is SVGAGI. The V end lost 5 bases, the J end lost 0 bases, and 13 bases lay between the germline ends. For the CDR3, the DNA is TGTGCCAGCAGTCAAAAGACAGTCTCTAACTATGGCTACACCTTC. It is translated as CASSQKTVSNYGYTF.

The chain has TRBV19 and TRBJ2-3; weak D call: TRBD2 (6 bases). Per germline, CDR1 LNHDA and CDR2 SQIVND (reference sequence). The CDR3 is made up of 15 amino acids. The V gene lost 4 bases and the J gene lost 5 bases, with 16 bases spanning the gap. This CDR3 is CASSTRLDSGDTQYF. The CDR3 DNA reads as TGTGCCAGTAGTACTCGACTAGACTCGGGAGATACGCAGTATTTT.

The sample holds a few counts of this clone. The rearrangement joins TRBV5-1 to TRBJ2-7; D is unresolved. CDR3 length equals 8 residues. V was cut by 6 bases and J by 8 bases, with 3 bases left in between. CDR1 and CDR2 (germline): SGHRS, YFSETQ. The CDR3: CASKKQYV. The CDR3 DNA sequence: TGCGCCAGCAAGAAGCAGTACGTC.

This rearrangement joins TRBV7-6 to TRBJ1-1, with TRBD1 identical over 7 bases. V dropped 5 bases and J dropped 1; count of bases not matched to a gene: 4. Germline CDR1 and CDR2: SGHVS and FNYEAQ. The CDR3 has 14 residues. The DNA of the CDR3 is TGTGCCAGCAGCCCAGGGACAGCGAACACTGAAGCTTTCTTT. It yields the protein CASSPGTANTEAFF.

The genes are TRBV6-5 and TRBJ2-2; D is uncertain. The germline CDR1 and CDR2 sequences are MNHEY and SVGAGI. The CDR3 totals 13 residues. V gave up 1 base and J gave up 6 bases, with 6 bases separating them. Here the CDR3 reads CASSYLDAGELFF. The CDR3 DNA is TGTGCCAGCAGTTACTTGGACGCCGGGGAGCTGTTTTTT.

The chain links TRBV6-5 to TRBJ2-3; no reliable D call. Germline V gene data show CDR1 as MNHEY and CDR2 as SVGAGI. This CDR3 spans 15 amino acids. Trimming left V 2 bases short and J 0 bases short, with 9 bases between. CDR3 loop: CASSYGLSSTDTQYF. CDR3 sequence (DNA): TGTGCCAGCAGTTACGGCCTATCTAGCACAGATACGCAGTATTTT.

This clone was seen more than once but under ten times. The chain couples TRBV3-1 (or the pseudogene TRBV3-2) to TRBJ1-2; 10 nucleotides agree with TRBD1. The CDR3 is 15 residues long. With 4 bases clipped from V and 8 bases from J, the junction kept 10 bases outside the gene matches. CDR1 and CDR2 (germline): LGHDT, YNNKEL (reference sequence). The CDR3 DNA sequence: TGTGCCAGCAGCCGCCCCGGGACAGGGGTTAAAGGCTACACCTTC. It translates to CASSRPGTGVKGYTF.